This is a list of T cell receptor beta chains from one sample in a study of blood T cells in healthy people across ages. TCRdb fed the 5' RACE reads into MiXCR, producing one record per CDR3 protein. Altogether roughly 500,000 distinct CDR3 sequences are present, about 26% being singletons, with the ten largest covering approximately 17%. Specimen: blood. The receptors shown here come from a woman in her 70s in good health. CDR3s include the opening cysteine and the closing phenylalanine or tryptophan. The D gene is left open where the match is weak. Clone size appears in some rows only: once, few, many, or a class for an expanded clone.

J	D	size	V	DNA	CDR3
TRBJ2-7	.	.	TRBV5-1	TGCGCCAGCAGCTTGGGACCACAGTTGGGTGGGCACGAGCAGTACTTC	CASSLGPQLGGHEQYF
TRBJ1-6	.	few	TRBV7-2	TGTGCCAGCAGCTTAGGGAGAGGGGATGCGGGTTCACCCCTCCACTTT	CASSLGRGDAGSPLHF
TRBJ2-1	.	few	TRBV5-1	TGCGCCAGCAGCTTGAGAGGGGCTGCAGATGAGCAGTTCTTC	CASSLRGAADEQFF
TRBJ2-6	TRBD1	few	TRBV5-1	TGCGCCAGCAGCTTGGACGGGACAGCCTTCCTCTCTGGGGCCAACGTCCTGACTTTC	CASSLDGTAFLSGANVLTF
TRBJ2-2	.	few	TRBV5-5	TGTGCCAGCGAGCGCGGACCGAACACCGGGGAGCTGTTTTTT	CASERGPNTGELFF
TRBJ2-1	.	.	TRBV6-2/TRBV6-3	TGTGCCAGCAGTTTCGCCGGACTAAATCTCAATGAGCAGTTCTTC	CASSFAGLNLNEQFF
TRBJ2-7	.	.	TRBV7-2	TGTGCCAGCAGCTTCCATAGCGGACCCAGCTCCTACGAGCAGTACTTC	CASSFHSGPSSYEQYF
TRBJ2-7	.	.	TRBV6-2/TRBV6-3	TGTGCCAGCAGTCACTCGGGGGCAGGAGTGGACGAGCAGTACTTC	CASSHSGAGVDEQYF
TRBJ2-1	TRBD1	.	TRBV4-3	TGCGCCAGCAGCCAAGATCCCCAACAGGGGGCATTAGGTGAGCAGTTCTTC	CASSQDPQQGALGEQFF
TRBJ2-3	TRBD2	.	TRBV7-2	TGTGCCAGCAGCGGACTAGCGGGAGGGCGCACAGATACGCAGTATTTT	CASSGLAGGRTDTQYF
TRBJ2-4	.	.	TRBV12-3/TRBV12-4	TGTGCCAGCAGTTTTTTGGGACCCACAAACATTCAGTACTTC	CASSFLGPTNIQYF
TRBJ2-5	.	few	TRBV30	TGTGCCTGGAGTGTACTATTACCCTCCCAAGAGACCCAGTACTTC	CAWSVLLPSQETQYF
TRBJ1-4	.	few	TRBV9	TGTGCCAGCAGCGTAGAAACAGGGGAAAAACTGTTTTTT	CASSVETGEKLFF